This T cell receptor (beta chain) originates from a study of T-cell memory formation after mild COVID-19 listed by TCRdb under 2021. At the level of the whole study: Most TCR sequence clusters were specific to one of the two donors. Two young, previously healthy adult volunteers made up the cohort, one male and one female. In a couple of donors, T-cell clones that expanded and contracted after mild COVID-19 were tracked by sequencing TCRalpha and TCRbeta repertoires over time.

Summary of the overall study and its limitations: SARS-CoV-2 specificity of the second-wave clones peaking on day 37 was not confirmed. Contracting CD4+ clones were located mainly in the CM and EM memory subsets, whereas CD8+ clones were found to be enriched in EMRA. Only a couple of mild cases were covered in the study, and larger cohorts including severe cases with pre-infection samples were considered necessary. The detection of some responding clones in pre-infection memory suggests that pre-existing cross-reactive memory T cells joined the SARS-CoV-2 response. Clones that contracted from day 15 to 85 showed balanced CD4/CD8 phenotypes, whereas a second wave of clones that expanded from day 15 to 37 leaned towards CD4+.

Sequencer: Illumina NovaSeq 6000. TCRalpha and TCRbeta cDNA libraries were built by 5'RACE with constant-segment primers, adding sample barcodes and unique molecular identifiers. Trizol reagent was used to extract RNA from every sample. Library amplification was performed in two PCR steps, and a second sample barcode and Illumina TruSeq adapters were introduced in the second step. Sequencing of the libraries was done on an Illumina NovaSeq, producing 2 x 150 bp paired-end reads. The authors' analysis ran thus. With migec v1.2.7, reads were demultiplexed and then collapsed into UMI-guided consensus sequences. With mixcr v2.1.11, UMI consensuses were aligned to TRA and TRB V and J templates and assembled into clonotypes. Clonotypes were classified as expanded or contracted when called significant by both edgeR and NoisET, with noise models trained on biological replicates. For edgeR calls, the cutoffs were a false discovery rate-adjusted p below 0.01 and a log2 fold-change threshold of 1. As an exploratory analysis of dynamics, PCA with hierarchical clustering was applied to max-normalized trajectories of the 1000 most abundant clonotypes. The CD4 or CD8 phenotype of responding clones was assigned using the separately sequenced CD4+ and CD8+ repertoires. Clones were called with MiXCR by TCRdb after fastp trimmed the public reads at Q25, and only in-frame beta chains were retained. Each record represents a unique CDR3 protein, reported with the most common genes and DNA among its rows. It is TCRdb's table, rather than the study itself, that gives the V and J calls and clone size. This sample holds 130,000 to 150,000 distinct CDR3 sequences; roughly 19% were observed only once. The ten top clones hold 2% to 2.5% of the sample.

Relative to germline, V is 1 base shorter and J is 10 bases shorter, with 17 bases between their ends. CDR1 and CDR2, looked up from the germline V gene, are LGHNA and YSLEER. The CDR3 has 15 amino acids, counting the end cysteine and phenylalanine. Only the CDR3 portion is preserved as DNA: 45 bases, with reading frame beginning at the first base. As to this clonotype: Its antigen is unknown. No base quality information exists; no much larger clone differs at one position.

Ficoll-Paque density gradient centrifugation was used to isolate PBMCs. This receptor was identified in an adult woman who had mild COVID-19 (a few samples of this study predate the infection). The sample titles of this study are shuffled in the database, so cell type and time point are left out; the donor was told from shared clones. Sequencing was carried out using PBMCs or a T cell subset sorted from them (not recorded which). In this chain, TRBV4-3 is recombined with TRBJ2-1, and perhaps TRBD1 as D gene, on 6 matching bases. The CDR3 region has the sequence CASSQVITGSAEQFF. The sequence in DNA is TGCGCCAGCAGCCAAGTTATAACAGGGTCAGCCGAGCAGTTCTTC.